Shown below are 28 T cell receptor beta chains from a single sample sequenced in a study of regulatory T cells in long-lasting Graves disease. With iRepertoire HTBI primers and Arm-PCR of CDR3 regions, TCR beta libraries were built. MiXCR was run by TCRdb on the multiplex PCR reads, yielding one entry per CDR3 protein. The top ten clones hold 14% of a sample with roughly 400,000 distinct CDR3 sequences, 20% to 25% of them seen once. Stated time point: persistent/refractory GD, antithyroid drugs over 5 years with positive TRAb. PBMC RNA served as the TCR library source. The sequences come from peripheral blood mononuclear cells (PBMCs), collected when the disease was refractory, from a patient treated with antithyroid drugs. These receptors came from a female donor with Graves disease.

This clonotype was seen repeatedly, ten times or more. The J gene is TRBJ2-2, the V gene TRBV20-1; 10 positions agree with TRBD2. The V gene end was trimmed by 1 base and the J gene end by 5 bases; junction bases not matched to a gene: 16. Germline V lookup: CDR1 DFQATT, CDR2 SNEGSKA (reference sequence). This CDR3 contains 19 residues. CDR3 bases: TGCAGTGCTAGAGTCCCCCGGTCAGCGGGAGGGCCGAGAACCGGGGAGCTGTTTTTT. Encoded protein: CSARVPRSAGGPRTGELFF.

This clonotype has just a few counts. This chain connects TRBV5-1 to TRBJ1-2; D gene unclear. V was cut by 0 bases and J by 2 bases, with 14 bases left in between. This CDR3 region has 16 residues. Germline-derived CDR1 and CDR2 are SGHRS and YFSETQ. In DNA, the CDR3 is TGCGCCAGCAGCTTGGACACCCCCCCAAGAAACTATGGCTACACCTTC. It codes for CASSLDTPPRNYGYTF.

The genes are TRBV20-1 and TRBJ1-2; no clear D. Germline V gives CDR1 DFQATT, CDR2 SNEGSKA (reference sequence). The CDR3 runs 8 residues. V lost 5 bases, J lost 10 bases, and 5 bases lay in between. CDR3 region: CSAVPYTF. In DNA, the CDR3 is TGCAGTGCTGTCCCCTACACCTTC.

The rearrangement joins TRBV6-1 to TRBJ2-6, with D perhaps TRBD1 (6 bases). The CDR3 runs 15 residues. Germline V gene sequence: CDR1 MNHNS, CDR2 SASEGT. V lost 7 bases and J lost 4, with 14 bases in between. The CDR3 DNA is TGTGCCAGCACCAAGAGAGGGACAGGGGCCAACGTCCTGACTTTC. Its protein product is CASTKRGTGANVLTF.

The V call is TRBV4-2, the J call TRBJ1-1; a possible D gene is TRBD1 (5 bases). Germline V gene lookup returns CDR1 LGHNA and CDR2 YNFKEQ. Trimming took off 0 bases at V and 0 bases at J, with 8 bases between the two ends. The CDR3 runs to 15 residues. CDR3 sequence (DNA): TGTGCCAGCAGCCAAGAGGCAGGGTTGAACACTGAAGCTTTCTTT. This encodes CASSQEAGLNTEAFF.

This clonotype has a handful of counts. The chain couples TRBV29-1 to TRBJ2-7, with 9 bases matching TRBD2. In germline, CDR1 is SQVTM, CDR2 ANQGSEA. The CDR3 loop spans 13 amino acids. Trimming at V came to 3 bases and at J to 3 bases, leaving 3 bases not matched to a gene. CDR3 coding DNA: TGCAGCGTTGAGGAGACTAGCGGCTACGAGCAGTACTTC. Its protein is CSVEETSGYEQYF.

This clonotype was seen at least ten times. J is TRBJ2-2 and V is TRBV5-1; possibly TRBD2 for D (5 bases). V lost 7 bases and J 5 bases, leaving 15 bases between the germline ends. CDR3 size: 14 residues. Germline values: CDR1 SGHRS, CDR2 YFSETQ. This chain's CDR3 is CASGNSGNTGELFF. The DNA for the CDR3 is TGCGCCAGCGGGAACAGCGGAAATACCGGGGAGCTGTTTTTT.

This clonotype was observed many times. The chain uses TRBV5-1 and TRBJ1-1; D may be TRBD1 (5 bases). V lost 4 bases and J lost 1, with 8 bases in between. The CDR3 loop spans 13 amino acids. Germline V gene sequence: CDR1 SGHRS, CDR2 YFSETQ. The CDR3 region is CASSHGQNTEAFF. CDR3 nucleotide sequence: TGCGCCAGCAGCCACGGACAGAACACTGAAGCTTTCTTT.

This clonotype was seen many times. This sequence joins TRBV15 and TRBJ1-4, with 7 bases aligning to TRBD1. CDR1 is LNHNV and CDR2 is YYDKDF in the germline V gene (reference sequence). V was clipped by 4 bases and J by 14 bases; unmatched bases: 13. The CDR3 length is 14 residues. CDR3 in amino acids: CATSKAQGLSSLFF. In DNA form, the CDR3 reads TGTGCCACCAGCAAGGCACAGGGGTTGAGTTCGCTGTTTTTT.

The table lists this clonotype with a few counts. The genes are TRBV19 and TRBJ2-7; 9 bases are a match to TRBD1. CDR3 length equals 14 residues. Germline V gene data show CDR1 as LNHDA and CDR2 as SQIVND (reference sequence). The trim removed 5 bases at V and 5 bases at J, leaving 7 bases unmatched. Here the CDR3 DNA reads TGTGCCAGTAGTCCCTGGGACAGGGTCGACGAGCAGTACTTC. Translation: CASSPWDRVDEQYF.

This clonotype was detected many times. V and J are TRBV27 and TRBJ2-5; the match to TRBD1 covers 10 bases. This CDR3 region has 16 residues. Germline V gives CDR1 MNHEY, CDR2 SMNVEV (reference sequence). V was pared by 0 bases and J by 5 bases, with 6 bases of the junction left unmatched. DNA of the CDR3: TGTGCCAGCAGTTTATCACCCGGGACAGGGGTGGAGACCCAGTACTTC. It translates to CASSLSPGTGVETQYF.

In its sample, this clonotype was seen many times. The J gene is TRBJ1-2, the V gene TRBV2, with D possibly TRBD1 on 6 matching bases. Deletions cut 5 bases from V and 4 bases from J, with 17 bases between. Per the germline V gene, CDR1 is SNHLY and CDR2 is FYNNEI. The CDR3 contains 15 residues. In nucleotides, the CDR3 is TGTGCCAGCAGTAATGGGACACCTTCAGCCTATGGCTACACCTTC. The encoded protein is CASSNGTPSAYGYTF.

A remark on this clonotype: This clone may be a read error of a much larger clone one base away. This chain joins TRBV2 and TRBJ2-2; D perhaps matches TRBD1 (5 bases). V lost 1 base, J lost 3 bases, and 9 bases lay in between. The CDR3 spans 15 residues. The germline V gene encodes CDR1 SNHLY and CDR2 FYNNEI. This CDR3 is CASSEEGRDTGELFF. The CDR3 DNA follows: TGTGCCAGCAGTGAAGAGGGCAGGGACACCGGGGAGCTGTTTTTT.

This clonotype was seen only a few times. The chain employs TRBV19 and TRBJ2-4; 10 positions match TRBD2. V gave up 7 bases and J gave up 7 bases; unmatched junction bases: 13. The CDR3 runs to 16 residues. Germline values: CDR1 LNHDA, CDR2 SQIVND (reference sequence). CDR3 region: CASNLGGLAGDNIQYF. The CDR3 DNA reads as TGTGCCAGTAACCTTGGGGGCCTAGCGGGAGATAACATTCAGTACTTC.

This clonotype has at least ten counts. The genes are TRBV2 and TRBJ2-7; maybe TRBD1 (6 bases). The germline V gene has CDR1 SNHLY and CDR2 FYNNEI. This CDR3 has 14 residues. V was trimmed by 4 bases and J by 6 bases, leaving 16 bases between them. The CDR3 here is CASSGLLGTSEQYF. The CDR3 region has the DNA TGTGCCAGCAGTGGGCTATTAGGGACATCCGAGCAGTACTTC.

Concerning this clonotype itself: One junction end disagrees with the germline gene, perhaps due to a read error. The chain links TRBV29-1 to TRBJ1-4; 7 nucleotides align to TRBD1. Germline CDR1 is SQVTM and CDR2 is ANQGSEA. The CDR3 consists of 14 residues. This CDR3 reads CSVGTGFEDERLFF. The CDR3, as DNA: TGCAGCGTTGGGACAGGCTTTGAGGATGAAAGACTGTTTTTT.

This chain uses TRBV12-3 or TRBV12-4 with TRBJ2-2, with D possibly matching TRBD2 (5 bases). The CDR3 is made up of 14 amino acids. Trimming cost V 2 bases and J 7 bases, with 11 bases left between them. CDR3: CASSLLAAGGELFF. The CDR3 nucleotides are TGTGCCAGCAGTTTATTAGCCGCGGGCGGGGAGCTGTTTTTT.

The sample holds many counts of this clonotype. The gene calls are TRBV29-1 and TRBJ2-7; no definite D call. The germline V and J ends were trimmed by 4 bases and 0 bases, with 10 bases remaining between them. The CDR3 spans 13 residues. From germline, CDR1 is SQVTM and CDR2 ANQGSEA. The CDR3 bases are TGCAGCGTTGTTCTCGGCAGCTCCTACGAGCAGTACTTC. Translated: CSVVLGSSYEQYF.

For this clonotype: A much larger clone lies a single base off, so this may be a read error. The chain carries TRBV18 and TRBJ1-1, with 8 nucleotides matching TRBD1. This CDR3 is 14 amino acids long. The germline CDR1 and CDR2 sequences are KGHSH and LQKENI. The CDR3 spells CASSSTGVDTEASF. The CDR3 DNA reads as TGTGCCAGCTCATCGACAGGGGTGGACACTGAAGCTTCCTTT.

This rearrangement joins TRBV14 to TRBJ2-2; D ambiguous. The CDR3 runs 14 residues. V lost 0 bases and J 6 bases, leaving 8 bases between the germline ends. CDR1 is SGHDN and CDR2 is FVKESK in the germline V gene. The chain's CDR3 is CASSQDRVPGELFF. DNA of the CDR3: TGTGCCAGCAGCCAAGATCGTGTCCCCGGGGAGCTGTTTTTT.

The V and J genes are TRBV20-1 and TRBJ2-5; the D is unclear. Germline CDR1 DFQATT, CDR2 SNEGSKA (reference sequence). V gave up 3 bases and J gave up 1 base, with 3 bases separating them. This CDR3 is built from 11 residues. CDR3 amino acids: CSARLQETQYF. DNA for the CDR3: TGCAGTGCTAGGCTCCAAGAGACCCAGTACTTC.

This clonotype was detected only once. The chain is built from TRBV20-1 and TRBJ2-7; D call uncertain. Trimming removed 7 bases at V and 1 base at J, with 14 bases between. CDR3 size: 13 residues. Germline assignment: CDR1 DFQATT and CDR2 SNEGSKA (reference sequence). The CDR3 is CSVNRLDSYEQYF. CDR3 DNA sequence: TGCAGTGTAAACAGACTTGATTCCTACGAGCAGTACTTC.

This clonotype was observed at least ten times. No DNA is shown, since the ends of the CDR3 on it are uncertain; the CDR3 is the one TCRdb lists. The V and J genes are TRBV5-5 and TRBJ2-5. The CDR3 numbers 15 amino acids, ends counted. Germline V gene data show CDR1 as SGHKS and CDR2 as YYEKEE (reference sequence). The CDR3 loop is CASSLGTSVPETQYF.

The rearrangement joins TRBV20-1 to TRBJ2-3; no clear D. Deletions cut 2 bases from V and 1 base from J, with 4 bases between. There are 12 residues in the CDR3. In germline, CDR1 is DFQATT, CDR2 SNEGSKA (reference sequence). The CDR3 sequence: CSARSRTDTQYF. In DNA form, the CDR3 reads TGCAGTGCTAGATCCCGCACAGATACGCAGTATTTT.

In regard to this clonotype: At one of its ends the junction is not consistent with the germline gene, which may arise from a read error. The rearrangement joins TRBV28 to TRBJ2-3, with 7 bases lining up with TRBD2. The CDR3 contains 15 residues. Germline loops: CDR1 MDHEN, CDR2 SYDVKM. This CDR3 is CASSLGGSYTYTQYF. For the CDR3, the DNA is TGTGCCAGCAGTTTGGGAGGGAGTTACACATATACGCAGTATTTT.

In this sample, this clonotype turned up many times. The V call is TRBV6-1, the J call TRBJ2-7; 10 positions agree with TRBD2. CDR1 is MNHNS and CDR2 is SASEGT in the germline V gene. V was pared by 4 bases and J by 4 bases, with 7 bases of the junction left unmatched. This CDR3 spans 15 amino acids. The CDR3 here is CASSAAGTSAYEQYF. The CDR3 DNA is TGTGCCAGCAGTGCCGCCGGGACTAGCGCTTACGAGCAGTACTTC.

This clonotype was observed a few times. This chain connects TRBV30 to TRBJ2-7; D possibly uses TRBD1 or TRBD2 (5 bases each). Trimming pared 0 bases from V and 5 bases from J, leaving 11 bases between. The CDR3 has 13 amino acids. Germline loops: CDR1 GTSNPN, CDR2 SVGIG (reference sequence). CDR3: CAWSVEGKNEQYF. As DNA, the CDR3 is TGTGCCTGGAGTGTTGAGGGGAAGAACGAGCAGTACTTC.

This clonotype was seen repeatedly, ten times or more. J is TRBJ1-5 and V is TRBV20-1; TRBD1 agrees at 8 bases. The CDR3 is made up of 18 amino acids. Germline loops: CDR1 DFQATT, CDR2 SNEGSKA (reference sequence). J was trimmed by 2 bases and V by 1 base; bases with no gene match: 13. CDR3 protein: CSARVPGRGRGGNQPQHF. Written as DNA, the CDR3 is TGCAGTGCTAGAGTTCCCGGCAGGGGGCGCGGGGGCAATCAGCCCCAGCATTTT.